The table lists the clone carrying this T cell receptor beta chain with many counts. Its antigen is not known. The DNA ends 3 residues before the CDR3 does, and the rest of the CDR3 is filled in from the germline J gene. Clones were sequenced by immunoSEQ multiplex PCR, and TCRdb holds only the in-frame ones, with some missing. The sample shows fewer than 50,000 clones, none of them appearing just once. The data belong to a study of T cell clonality in common variable immunodeficiency. Broader study findings: Patient heterogeneity in the CVID cohort limited correlations between repertoire features and clinical complications. T cell subpopulation sequencing would be needed to explain CVID clonality.

V trimming: 3 bases; J trimming: 3 bases; junction bases outside the gene matches: 5. CDR3 length equals 15 residues. Germline CDR1 is GTSNPN and CDR2 is SVGIG (reference sequence). The sample consisted of peripheral blood mononuclear cells. J is TRBJ1-2 and V is TRBV30, with 12 bases matching TRBD1. This sequence originates from a person between 18 and 70 years old in good health. CDR3 DNA (partial): TGTGCCTGGAGCCGCGGGACAGGGGGCGACTATGGC. Protein sequence: CAWSRGTGGDYG. The whole CDR3 sequence is CAWSRGTGGDYGYTF. The full variable domain, its missing parts supplied by reference TRBV30 and TRBJ1-2, is SQTIHQWPATLVQPVGSPLSLECTVEGTSNPNLYWYRQAAGRGLQLLFYSVGIGQISSEVPQNLSASRPQDRQFILSSKKLLLSDSGFYLCAWSRGTGGDYGYTFGSGTRLTVV.